This T cell receptor beta chain appears in the sequencing data of a study of blood T cell repertoires in COVID-19. Turning to the study itself: The United States, Italy and Spain supplied acute and convalescent COVID-19 samples. From T cells, B-cell-depleted T cells, or PBMCs came the material, which was cDNA or gDNA.

Original methodology: Using reference gene primer amplification, nucleated cell counts were estimated. The method was immunoSEQ multiplex PCR; TCRdb's version includes in-frame clones alone and lacks a portion of them. The V and J calls and clone size were taken over from that table, and D and trimming were inferred from the DNA. The sample shows under 300,000 clones, 84% of them seen only once. The CDR3 length is 12 residues. Germline V gene data show CDR1 as SGHDT and CDR2 as YYEEEE. V gave up 3 bases and J gave up 7 bases, with 11 bases separating them. In this sample, this clone turned up once. The clonotype originates from a man aged 35-49 years who had recovered from COVID-19. V usage is TRBV5-6 and J usage is TRBJ2-7, with a tentative D call TRBD1 (7 bases). Sequencing input: peripheral blood. The CDR3 loop reads CASSWGDSEQYF. CDR3 nucleotide sequence: TGTGCCAGCAGCTGGGGGGACAGTGAGCAGTACTTC. Complete variable domain (other parts from reference TRBV5-6 and TRBJ2-7): DAGVTQSPTHLIKTRGQQVTLRCSPKSGHDTVSWYQQALGQGPQFIFQYYEEEERQRGNFPDRFSGHQFPNYSSELNVNALLLGDSALYLCASSWGDSEQYFGPGTRLTVT.